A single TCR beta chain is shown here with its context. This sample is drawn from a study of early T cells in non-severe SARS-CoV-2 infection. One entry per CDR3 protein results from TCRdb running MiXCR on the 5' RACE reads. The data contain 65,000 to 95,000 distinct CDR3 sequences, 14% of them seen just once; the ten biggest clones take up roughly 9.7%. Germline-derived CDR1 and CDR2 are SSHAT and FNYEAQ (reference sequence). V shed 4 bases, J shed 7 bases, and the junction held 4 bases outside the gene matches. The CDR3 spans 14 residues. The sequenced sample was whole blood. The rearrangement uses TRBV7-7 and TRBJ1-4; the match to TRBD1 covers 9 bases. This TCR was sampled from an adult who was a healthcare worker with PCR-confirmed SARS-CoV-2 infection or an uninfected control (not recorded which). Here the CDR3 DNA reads TGTGCCAGCAGCTCGGGACAGGGCGGTGAAAAACTGTTTTTT. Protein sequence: CASSSGQGGEKLFF.